A selection of T cell receptor beta chains follows, all from one sample in a study of beta chain features in type 1 diabetes. The table came from immunoSEQ multiplex PCR; TCRdb's copy has only in-frame clones and leaves some out. The repertoire has over 500,000 clones, 15% to 19% of them found once; the top ten carry 0.07% to 0.095%. Sequencing was performed on naive CD4+ T cells from blood. These receptors were taken from a young man in good health. Each CDR3 is given with its conserved first and last residue. Each record gives: V gene, J gene, CDR3 protein.

v_gene: TRBV5-6
j_gene: TRBJ2-2
CDR3aa: CASSLQAGELFF

v_gene: TRBV30
j_gene: TRBJ1-3
CDR3aa: CAWSVFRNTIYF

v_gene: TRBV7-9
j_gene: TRBJ2-7
CDR3aa: CASSERGLFSYEQYF

v_gene: TRBV5-1
j_gene: TRBJ1-1
CDR3aa: CASSLVVGAEAFF

v_gene: TRBV7-9
j_gene: TRBJ2-5
CDR3aa: CASRPYGRGGETQYF

v_gene: TRBV25-1
j_gene: TRBJ1-3
CDR3aa: CASRGVAGNTIYF

v_gene: TRBV7-2
j_gene: TRBJ2-3
CDR3aa: CASNRRSGGFTDTQYF

v_gene: TRBV9
j_gene: TRBJ2-7
CDR3aa: CASSVRENYEQYF

v_gene: TRBV4-3
j_gene: TRBJ2-3
CDR3aa: CASSQRSSGVTDTQYF

v_gene: TRBV9
j_gene: TRBJ2-1
CDR3aa: CASSAPGLAGGRTEQFF

v_gene: TRBV5-1
j_gene: TRBJ2-3
CDR3aa: CASNQGGTSTDTQYF

v_gene: TRBV11-3
j_gene: TRBJ2-2
CDR3aa: CASSQRPGQGNTGELFF

v_gene: TRBV7-3
j_gene: TRBJ1-1
CDR3aa: CASSSDPVTEAFF

v_gene: TRBV28
j_gene: TRBJ1-5
CDR3aa: CASRAGGRNQPQHF

v_gene: TRBV28
j_gene: TRBJ1-2
CDR3aa: CASSLYAANYGYTF

v_gene: TRBV28
j_gene: TRBJ1-5
CDR3aa: CASSAPTGVSNQPQHF

v_gene: TRBV5-1
j_gene: TRBJ2-3
CDR3aa: CASTFQGTDTQYF

v_gene: TRBV10-3
j_gene: TRBJ2-5
CDR3aa: CATLANPSTGVKETQYF

v_gene: TRBV7-2
j_gene: TRBJ2-7
CDR3aa: CASRELAGGPGYEQYF

v_gene: TRBV9
j_gene: TRBJ1-3
CDR3aa: CASSGGDTGDRSGNTIYF

v_gene: TRBV5-4
j_gene: TRBJ1-1
CDR3aa: CASSLRGTEAFF

v_gene: TRBV4-3
j_gene: TRBJ1-2
CDR3aa: CASSQERTGGSYGYTF

v_gene: TRBV5-6
j_gene: TRBJ1-3
CDR3aa: CASSSGGNTIYF

v_gene: TRBV5-1
j_gene: TRBJ1-2
CDR3aa: CASTLRTGYGYTF

v_gene: TRBV7-2
j_gene: TRBJ2-7
CDR3aa: CASSLALLGFVYEQYF

v_gene: TRBV6-1
j_gene: TRBJ1-3
CDR3aa: CASSSGSSGNTIYF

v_gene: TRBV7-3
j_gene: TRBJ2-3
CDR3aa: CASSLAVMTSGGTDTQYF

v_gene: TRBV29-1
j_gene: TRBJ2-1
CDR3aa: CSVEGLAGVYNEQFF

v_gene: TRBV6-5
j_gene: TRBJ1-1
CDR3aa: CASREGVGTEAFF

v_gene: TRBV18
j_gene: TRBJ2-7
CDR3aa: CASSRSTDRSYEQYF

v_gene: TRBV29-1
j_gene: TRBJ1-1
CDR3aa: CSANGGARNTEAFF

v_gene: TRBV29-1
j_gene: TRBJ1-3
CDR3aa: CSVEDQGHSSGNTIYF

v_gene: TRBV9
j_gene: TRBJ2-3
CDR3aa: CASSVGGLSTDTQYF

v_gene: TRBV11-2
j_gene: TRBJ2-4
CDR3aa: CASSAGTGVNIQYF

v_gene: TRBV5-1
j_gene: TRBJ2-3
CDR3aa: CASSPGLAADTQYF

v_gene: TRBV2
j_gene: TRBJ1-3
CDR3aa: CASSGQGENTIYF